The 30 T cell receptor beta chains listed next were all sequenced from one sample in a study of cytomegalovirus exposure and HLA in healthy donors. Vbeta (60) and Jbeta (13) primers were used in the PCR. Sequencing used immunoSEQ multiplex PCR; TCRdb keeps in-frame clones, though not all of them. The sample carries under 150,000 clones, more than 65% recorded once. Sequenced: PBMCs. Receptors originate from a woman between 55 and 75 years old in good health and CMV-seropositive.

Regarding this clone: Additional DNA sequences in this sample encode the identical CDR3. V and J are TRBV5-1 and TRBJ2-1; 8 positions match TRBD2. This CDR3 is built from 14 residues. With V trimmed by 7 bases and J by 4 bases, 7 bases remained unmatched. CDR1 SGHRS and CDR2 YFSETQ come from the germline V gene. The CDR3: CASGSGGEYNEQFF. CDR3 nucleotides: TGCGCCAGCGGCAGCGGGGGAGAGTACAATGAGCAGTTCTTC.

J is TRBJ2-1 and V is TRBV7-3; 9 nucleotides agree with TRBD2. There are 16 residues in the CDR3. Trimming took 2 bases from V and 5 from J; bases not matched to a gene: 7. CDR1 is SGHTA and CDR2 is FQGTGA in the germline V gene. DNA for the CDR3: TGTGCCAGCAGCTTACTCGGCGGGGGGGTAGACAATGAGCAGTTCTTC. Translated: CASSLLGGGVDNEQFF.

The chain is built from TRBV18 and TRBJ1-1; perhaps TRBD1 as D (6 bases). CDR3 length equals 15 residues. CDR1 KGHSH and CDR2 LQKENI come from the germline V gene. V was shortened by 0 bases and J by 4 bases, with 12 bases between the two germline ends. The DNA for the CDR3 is TGTGCCAGCTCACCACCGAGCCAGGGGAGCACTGAAGCTTTCTTT. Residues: CASSPPSQGSTEAFF.

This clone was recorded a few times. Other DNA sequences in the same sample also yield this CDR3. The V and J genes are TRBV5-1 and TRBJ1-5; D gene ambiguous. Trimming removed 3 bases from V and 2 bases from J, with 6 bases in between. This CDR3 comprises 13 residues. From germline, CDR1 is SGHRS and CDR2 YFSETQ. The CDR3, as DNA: TGCGCCAGCAGCTCGGGTGGCAATCAGCCCCAGCATTTT. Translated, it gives CASSSGGNQPQHF.

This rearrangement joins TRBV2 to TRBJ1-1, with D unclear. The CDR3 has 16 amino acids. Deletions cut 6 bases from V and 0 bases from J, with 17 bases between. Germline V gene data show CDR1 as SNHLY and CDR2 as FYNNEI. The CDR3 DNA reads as TGTGCCAGCAGCCAGACGGGAATAATTATGAACACTGAAGCTTTCTTT. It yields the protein CASSQTGIIMNTEAFF. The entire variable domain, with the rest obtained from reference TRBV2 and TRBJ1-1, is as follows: EPEVTQTPSHQVTQMGQEVILRCVPISNHLYFYWYRQILGQKVEFLVSFYNNEISEKSEIFDDQFSVERPDGSNFTLKIRSTKLEDSAMYFCASSQTGIIMNTEAFFGQGTRLTVV.

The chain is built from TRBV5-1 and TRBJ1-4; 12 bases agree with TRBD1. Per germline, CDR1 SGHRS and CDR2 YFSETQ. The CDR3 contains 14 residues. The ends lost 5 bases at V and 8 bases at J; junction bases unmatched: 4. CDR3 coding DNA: TGCGCCAGCAGTATGGGACAGGGGGCCGAAAAACTGTTTTTT. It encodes CASSMGQGAEKLFF.

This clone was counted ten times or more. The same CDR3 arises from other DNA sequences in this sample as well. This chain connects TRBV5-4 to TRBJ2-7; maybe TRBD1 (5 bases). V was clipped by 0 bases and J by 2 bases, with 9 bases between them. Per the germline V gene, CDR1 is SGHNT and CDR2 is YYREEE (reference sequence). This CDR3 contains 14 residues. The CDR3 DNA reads TGTGCCAGCAGCTTGGCCGAAGGGGCCTACGAGCAGTACTTC. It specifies CASSLAEGAYEQYF.

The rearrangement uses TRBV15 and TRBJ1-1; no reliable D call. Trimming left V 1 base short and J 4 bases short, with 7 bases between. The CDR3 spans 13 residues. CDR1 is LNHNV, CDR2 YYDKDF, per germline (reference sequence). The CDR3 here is CATSRAGSTEAFF. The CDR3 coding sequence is TGTGCCACCAGCAGAGCGGGTAGCACTGAAGCTTTCTTT.

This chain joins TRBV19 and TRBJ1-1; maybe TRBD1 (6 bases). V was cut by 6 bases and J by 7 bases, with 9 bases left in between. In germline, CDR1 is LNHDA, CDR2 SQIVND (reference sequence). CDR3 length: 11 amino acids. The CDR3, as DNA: TGTGCCAGTAGCTTAGGGGGTGAAGCTTTCTTT. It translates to CASSLGGEAFF.

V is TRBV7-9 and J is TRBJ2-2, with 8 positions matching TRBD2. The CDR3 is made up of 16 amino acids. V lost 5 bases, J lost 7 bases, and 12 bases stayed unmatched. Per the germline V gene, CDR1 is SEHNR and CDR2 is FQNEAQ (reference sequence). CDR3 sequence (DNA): TGTGCCAGCAGCCCCCAAAGGGACACTAGCGGCGGGGAGCTGTTTTTT. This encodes CASSPQRDTSGGELFF.

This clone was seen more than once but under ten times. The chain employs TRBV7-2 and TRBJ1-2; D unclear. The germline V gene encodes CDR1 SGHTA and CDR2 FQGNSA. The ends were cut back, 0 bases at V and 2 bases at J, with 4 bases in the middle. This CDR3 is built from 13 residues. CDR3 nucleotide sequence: TGTGCCAGCAGCTTAGCTAGAAACTATGGCTACACCTTC. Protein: CASSLARNYGYTF.

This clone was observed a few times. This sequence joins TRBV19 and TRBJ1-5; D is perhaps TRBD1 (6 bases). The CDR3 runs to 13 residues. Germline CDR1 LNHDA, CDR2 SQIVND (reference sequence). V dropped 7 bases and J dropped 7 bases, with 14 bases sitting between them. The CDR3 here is CASKEQGLQPQHF. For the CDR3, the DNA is TGTGCCAGTAAGGAACAGGGACTACAGCCCCAGCATTTT. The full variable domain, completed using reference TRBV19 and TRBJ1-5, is DGGITQSPKYLFRKEGQNVTLSCEQNLNHDAMYWYRQDPGQGLRLIYYSQIVNDFQKGDIAEGYSVSREKKESFPLTVTSAQKNPTAFYLCASKEQGLQPQHFGDGTRLSIL.

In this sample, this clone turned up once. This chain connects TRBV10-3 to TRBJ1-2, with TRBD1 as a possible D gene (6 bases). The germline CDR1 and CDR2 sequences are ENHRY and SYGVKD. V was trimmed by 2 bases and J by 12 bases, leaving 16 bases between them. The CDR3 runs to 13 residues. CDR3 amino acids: CAISEGGGGLDTF. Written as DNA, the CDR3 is TGTGCCATCAGTGAGGGGGGGGGCGGACTGGACACCTTC.

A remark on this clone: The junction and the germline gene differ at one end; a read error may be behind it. CDR3 residues: CSSSLVGNTIYF. The DNA of the CDR3 is TGTTCCAGCAGCTTAGTAGGAAACACCATATATTTT. The V and J genes are TRBV7-9 and TRBJ1-3; unclear D gene. From germline, CDR1 is SEHNR and CDR2 FQNEAQ (reference sequence). The length of the CDR3 is 12 residues.

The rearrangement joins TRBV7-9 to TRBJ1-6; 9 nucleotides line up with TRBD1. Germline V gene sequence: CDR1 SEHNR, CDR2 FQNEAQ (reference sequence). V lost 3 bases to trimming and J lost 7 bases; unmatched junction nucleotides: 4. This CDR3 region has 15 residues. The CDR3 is CASSFSDRGNSPLHF. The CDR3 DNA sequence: TGTGCCAGCAGCTTTTCCGACAGGGGGAATTCACCCCTCCACTTT. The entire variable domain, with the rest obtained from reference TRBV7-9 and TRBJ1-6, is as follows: DTGVSQNPRHKITKRGQNVTFRCDPISEHNRLYWYRQTLGQGPEFLTYFQNEAQLEKSRLLSDRFSAERPKGSFSTLEIQRTEQGDSAMYLCASSFSDRGNSPLHFGNGTRLTVT.

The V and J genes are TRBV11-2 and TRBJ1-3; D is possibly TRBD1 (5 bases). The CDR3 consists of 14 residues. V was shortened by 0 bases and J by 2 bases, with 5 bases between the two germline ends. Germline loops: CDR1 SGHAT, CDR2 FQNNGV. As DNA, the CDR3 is TGTGCCAGCAGCTTAGAGGGGCCTGGAAACACCATATATTTT. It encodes CASSLEGPGNTIYF.

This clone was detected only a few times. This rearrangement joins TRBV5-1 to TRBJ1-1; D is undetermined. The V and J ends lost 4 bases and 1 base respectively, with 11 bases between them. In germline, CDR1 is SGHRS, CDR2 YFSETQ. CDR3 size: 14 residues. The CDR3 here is CASSPLRPNTEAFF. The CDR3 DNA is TGCGCCAGCAGCCCCCTGAGGCCGAACACTGAAGCTTTCTTT.

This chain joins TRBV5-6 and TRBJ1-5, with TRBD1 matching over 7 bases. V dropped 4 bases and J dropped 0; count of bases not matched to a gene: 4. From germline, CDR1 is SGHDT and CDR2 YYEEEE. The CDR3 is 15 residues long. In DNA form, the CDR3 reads TGTGCCAGCAGCGCCAGGACAGGTAGCAATCAGCCCCAGCATTTT. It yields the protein CASSARTGSNQPQHF.

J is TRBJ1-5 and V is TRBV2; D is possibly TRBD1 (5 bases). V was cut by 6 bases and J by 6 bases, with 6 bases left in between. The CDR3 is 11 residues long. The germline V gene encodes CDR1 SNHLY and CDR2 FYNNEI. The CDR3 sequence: CASSGGQPQHF. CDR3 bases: TGTGCCAGCAGCGGGGGTCAGCCCCAGCATTTT.

CDR3 residues: CAISSGQPKVTDTQYF. The CDR3 bases are TGTGCCATCAGCAGTGGGCAGCCCAAGGTAACAGATACGCAGTATTTT. The chain employs TRBV10-3 and TRBJ2-3; D is unclear. This CDR3 comprises 16 residues. Germline V gene data show CDR1 as ENHRY and CDR2 as SYGVKD. Trimming removed 6 bases at V and 3 bases at J, with 19 bases between.

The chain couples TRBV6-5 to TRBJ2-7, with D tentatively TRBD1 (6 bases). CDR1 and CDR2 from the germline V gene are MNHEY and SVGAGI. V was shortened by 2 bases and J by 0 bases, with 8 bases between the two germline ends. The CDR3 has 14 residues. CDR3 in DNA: TGTGCCAGCAGTTACGGGGACAACTCCTACGAGCAGTACTTC. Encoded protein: CASSYGDNSYEQYF.

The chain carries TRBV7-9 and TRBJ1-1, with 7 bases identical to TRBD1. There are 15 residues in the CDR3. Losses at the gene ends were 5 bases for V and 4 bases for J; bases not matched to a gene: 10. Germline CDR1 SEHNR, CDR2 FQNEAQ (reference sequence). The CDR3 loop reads CASSGWTGWSTEAFF. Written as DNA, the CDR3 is TGTGCCAGCAGCGGATGGACAGGATGGAGCACTGAAGCTTTCTTT.

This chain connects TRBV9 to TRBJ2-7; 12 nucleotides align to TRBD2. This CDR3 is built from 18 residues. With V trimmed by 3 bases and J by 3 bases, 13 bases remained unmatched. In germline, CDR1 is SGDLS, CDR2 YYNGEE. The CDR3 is CASSGRTSGVIENYEQYF. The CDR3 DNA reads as TGTGCCAGCAGCGGAAGGACTAGCGGGGTCATAGAGAACTACGAGCAGTACTTC.

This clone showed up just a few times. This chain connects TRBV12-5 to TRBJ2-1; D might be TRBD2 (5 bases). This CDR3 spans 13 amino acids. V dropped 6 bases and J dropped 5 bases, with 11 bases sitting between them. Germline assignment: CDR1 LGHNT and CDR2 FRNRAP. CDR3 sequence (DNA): TGTGCTAGTGGCATTGGACTCAACAATGAGCAGTTCTTC. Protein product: CASGIGLNNEQFF.

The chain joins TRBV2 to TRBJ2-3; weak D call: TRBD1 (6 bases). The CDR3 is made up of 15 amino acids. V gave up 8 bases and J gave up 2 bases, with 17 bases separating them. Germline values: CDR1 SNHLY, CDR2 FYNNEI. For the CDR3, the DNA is TGTGCCAGCCGCGAACAGGGAGTCGACACAGATACGCAGTATTTT. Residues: CASREQGVDTDTQYF.

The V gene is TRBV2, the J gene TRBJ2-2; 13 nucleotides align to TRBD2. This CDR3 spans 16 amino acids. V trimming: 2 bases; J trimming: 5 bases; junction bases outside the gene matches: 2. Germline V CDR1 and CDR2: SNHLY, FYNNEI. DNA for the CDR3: TGTGCCAGCAGTGAACCGGGACTAGCGGGAACCGGGGAGCTGTTTTTT. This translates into CASSEPGLAGTGELFF.

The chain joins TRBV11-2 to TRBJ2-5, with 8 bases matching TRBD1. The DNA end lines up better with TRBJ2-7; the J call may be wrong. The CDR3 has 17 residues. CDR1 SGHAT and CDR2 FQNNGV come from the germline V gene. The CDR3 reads CASSSSEGQGGWYEQYF. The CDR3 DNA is TGTGCCAGCAGCTCGAGCGAAGGACAGGGAGGATGGTACGAGCAGTACTTC.

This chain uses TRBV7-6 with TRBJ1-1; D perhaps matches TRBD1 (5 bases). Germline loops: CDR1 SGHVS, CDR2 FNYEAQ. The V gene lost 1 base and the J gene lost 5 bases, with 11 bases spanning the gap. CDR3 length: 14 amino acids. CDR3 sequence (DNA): TGTGCCAGCAGCTTAGGGCAGGGTGAAACTGAAGCTTTCTTT. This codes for CASSLGQGETEAFF.

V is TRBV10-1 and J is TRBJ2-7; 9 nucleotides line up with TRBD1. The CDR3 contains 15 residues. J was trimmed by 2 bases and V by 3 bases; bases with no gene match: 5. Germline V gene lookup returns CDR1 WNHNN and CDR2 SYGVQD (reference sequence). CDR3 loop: CASSEPGQGTYEQYF. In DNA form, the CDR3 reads TGCGCCAGCAGTGAACCGGGACAGGGTACCTACGAGCAGTACTTC.

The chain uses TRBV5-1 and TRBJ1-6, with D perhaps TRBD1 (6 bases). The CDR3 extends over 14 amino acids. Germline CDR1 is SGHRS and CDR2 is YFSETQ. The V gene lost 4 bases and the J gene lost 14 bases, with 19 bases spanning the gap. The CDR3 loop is CASSGTRQGATLHF. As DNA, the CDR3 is TGCGCCAGCAGCGGGACACGTCAAGGGGCCACCCTCCACTTT. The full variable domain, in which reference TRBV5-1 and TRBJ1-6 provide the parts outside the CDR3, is KAGVTQTPRYLIKTRGQQVTLSCSPISGHRSVSWYQQTPGQGLQFLFEYFSETQRNKGNFPGRFSGRQFSNSRSEMNVSTLELGDSALYLCASSGTRQGATLHFGNGTRLTVT.